This T cell receptor (beta chain) comes out of a study of cytomegalovirus exposure and HLA in healthy donors. Study overall: A previous analysis identified more than 100 million unique TCR beta sequences derived from 180 million or so T cells.

The PCR ran on 60 Vbeta and 13 Jbeta primers. Some clones are missing from TCRdb's copy, which holds only in-frame ones; the method was immunoSEQ multiplex PCR. The repertoire holds 110,000 to 150,000 clones, with about 82% as singletons. CDR3 length: 14 amino acids. Germline V CDR1 and CDR2: LNHDA, SQIVND (reference sequence). Trimming took off 9 bases at V and 0 bases at J, with 14 bases between the two ends. Points from the study as a whole: Reportedly, fewer N-insertions than the 666-donor mean appeared in an Asian-associated ancestry cluster in a later analysis. Common viral pathogens seemed, in a later analysis, to connect with several of the most significant clusters. Later, an analysis showed that TCR beta chains associated with HLA were more clonally expanded than others that were equally common.

Points on this clone: Its antigen remains unknown.

The receptor was isolated from a male donor in good health and CMV-seronegative. The chain employs TRBV19 and TRBJ1-1; tentative D call: TRBD1 (6 bases). Sequenced input: PBMCs. The CDR3 bases are TGTGCCAGCACAACAGGGCACTTGAACACTGAAGCTTTCTTT. Residues: CASTTGHLNTEAFF.